This record covers a single T cell receptor beta chain. The sample is drawn from a study of blood T cell repertoires in COVID-19. Looking at the study overall: PBMCs, B-cell-depleted T cells, or T cells provided the cDNA or gDNA that made up the material.

In the study's own analysis: Nucleated cell counts were estimated from reference gene primer amplification. TCRdb keeps only in-frame clones here, not all; method: immunoSEQ multiplex PCR. For V, J and clone size, that table is used; D and trimming come from the DNA. The sample has some 71,000 clones, approximately 90% seen once. Germline CDR1 and CDR2: MNHEY and SMNVEV (reference sequence). The CDR3 length is 16 residues. With 7 bases clipped from V and 0 bases from J, the junction kept 9 bases outside the gene matches. The chain uses TRBV27 and TRBJ1-5; 7 nucleotides align to TRBD1. This sequence originates from a woman aged 18-29 years with acute or convalescent COVID-19. The specimen sequenced was peripheral blood. This CDR3 is CASTRDRLHSNQPQHF. Written as DNA, the CDR3 is TGTGCCAGCACGAGGGACAGACTACATAGCAATCAGCCCCAGCATTTT.